This T cell receptor beta chain was profiled in a study of T cell repertoires in cytomegalovirus infection. The wider study: CMV epitopes, recently identified HLA-C-restricted and well-studied HLA-B-restricted, were used. Indications came from public TCR beta signatures; they pointed to CMV infection and to a matching HLA type.

On this clonotype itself: Its antigen is unknown.

TCRdb reprocessed the reads via MiXCR and lists one record per CDR3 protein. The sample comprises about 770,000 distinct CDR3 sequences, approximately 32% of which are singletons, and around 13% rests with the top ten. The TCR comes from a human donor in good health (CMV status not recorded). Some clones in this sample may be carry-over from other donors' samples. Sample: cultured CD8+ T cells from PBMCs, taken from culture after CMV antigen stimulation.

The CDR3 is CASSFVGAGETQYF. The DNA of the CDR3 is TGTGCCAGCAGTTTTGTAGGAGCGGGTGAGACCCAGTACTTC. This rearrangement joins TRBV27 to TRBJ2-5; maybe TRBD2 (6 bases). The germline V gene encodes CDR1 MNHEY and CDR2 SMNVEV (reference sequence). This CDR3 is 14 amino acids long. The V and J ends lost 3 bases and 5 bases respectively, with 13 bases between them.